The T cell receptor beta chain described here comes from a study of T cells in Graves' hyperthyroidism and ophthalmopathy. A word on this clonotype: Its antigen is unidentified. This may stem from a read error, because a much larger clone lies one nucleotide away.

Amplified TCR beta CDR3 regions derived from RNA transcripts. HTBI primers were used for first-round RT-PCR of the TCR CDR3. TCRdb recomputed calls from the multiplex PCR reads with MiXCR, one row per CDR3 protein. In the table there are hundreds of thousands of distinct CDR3 sequences, roughly 15% of which are singletons. The study's findings and limits: Expanded thyroid clonotypes (above 0.001) were mostly also found in blood.

Isolation of PBMCs was performed on around 9.4 ml fresh peripheral blood. The germline V gene has CDR1 SGHAT and CDR2 FQNNGV. Trimming took off 6 bases at V and 10 bases at J, with 18 bases between the two ends. CDR3 length: 13 residues. The J gene is TRBJ1-1, the V gene TRBV11-2; TRBD1 might be the D (5 bases). The sequence came from a woman in her sixties with Graves' ophthalmopathy. Sequences were obtained from blood. The CDR3 bases are TGTGCCAGCAGGTCCAGGGAGGCCCGGGTAGCTTTCTTT. It codes for CASRSREARVAFF.